The 19 T cell receptor beta chains in this list originate from one sample, sequenced in a study of radiotherapy plus CTLA-4 blockade in lung cancer. The repertoire was sequenced with immunoSEQ multiplex PCR; TCRdb's copy has only in-frame clones and lacks some. Of approximately 60,000 clones listed, approximately 75% are singletons. The sequencing used peripheral blood, collected from a patient treated with radiotherapy plus ipilimumab. The receptors were gathered from a human donor with non-small cell lung cancer who had a complete response to radiotherapy plus ipilimumab.

The chain carries TRBV6-6 and TRBJ1-4; possibly TRBD1 for D (5 bases). V was clipped by 6 bases and J by 8 bases, with 7 bases between them. Germline CDR1 and CDR2: MNHNY and SVGAGI (reference sequence). The CDR3 has 11 amino acids. The CDR3 DNA follows: TGTGCCAGCAGGGGGGAGGAAAAACTGTTTTTT. Translated, it gives CASRGEEKLFF.

The sample holds a few counts of this clone. The chain recombines TRBV30 with TRBJ2-3, with no clear D. The germline V and J ends were trimmed by 0 bases and 1 base, with 11 bases remaining between them. The CDR3 has 15 amino acids. Germline V gene sequence: CDR1 GTSNPN, CDR2 SVGIG (reference sequence). CDR3 loop: CAWSVPSSRTDTQYF. Here the CDR3 DNA reads TGTGCCTGGAGTGTACCATCCTCCCGCACAGATACGCAGTATTTT.

The rearrangement links TRBV4-1 to TRBJ2-7; D is ambiguous. V was trimmed by 3 bases and J by 2 bases, leaving 14 bases between them. CDR1 and CDR2 (germline): MGHRA, YSYEKL. This CDR3 is built from 15 residues. CDR3 sequence (DNA): TGCGCCAGCAGCCACCAGCTATCGGTGGCCTACGAGCAGTACTTC. This sequence encodes CASSHQLSVAYEQYF.

This chain links TRBV30 with TRBJ2-7; no clear D gene. Germline V lookup: CDR1 GTSNPN, CDR2 SVGIG (reference sequence). The CDR3 is 15 residues long. V shed 0 bases and J shed 0 bases, with 12 bases lying between them. CDR3 residues: CAWSVRGRSSYEQYF. Here the CDR3 DNA reads TGTGCCTGGAGTGTACGTGGCAGAAGCTCCTACGAGCAGTACTTC.

CDR3 coding DNA: TGCGCCAGCAGCCAAGGCAGAGCCTACTCTGGAAACACCATATATTTT. Residues: CASSQGRAYSGNTIYF. V gene TRBV4-1 combines with J gene TRBJ1-3; D not resolved. This CDR3 is 16 amino acids long. Germline V gene data show CDR1 as MGHRA and CDR2 as YSYEKL. Trimming cost V 1 base and J 0 bases, with 10 bases left between them.

This chain joins TRBV29-1 and TRBJ1-5, with 7 nucleotides matching TRBD1. The CDR3 has 14 amino acids. J was trimmed by 0 bases and V by 5 bases; bases with no gene match: 4. Germline CDR1 reads SQVTM; CDR2 reads ANQGSEA. Written as DNA, the CDR3 is TGCAGCGTTTTTGACAGGGATAGCAATCAGCCCCAGCATTTT. Protein product: CSVFDRDSNQPQHF. The full variable domain, its missing parts supplied by reference TRBV29-1 and TRBJ1-5, is SAVISQKPSRDICQRGTSLTIQCQVDSQVTMMFWYRQQPGQSLTLIATANQGSEATYESGFVIDKFPISRPNLTFSTLTVSNMSPEDSSIYLCSVFDRDSNQPQHFGDGTRLSIL.

J is TRBJ2-3 and V is TRBV5-4, with TRBD2 matching 7 bases. The length of the CDR3 is 15 residues. V was clipped by 4 bases and J by 0 bases; unmatched bases: 5. CDR1 and CDR2 from the germline V gene are SGHNT and YYREEE (reference sequence). In nucleotides, the CDR3 is TGTGCCAGCAGCGGGGGGGGGACTAGCACAGATACGCAGTATTTT. Translated: CASSGGGTSTDTQYF.

This chain uses TRBV30 with TRBJ2-1; D not certain. In germline, CDR1 is GTSNPN, CDR2 SVGIG (reference sequence). The CDR3 consists of 11 residues. Trimming removed 3 bases from V and 3 bases from J, with 3 bases in between. The CDR3 coding sequence is TGTGCCTGGAGCGGCTACAATGAGCAGTTCTTC. Its translation is CAWSGYNEQFF. Filled out from reference TRBV30 and TRBJ2-1, the complete variable domain reads SQTIHQWPATLVQPVGSPLSLECTVEGTSNPNLYWYRQAAGRGLQLLFYSVGIGQISSEVPQNLSASRPQDRQFILSSKKLLLSDSGFYLCAWSGYNEQFFGPGTRLTVL.

V gene TRBV7-9 combines with J gene TRBJ1-1; D ambiguous. There are 15 residues in the CDR3. Germline V CDR1 and CDR2: SEHNR, FQNEAQ (reference sequence). The V and J ends lost 1 base and 0 bases respectively, with 9 bases between them. The CDR3 DNA sequence: TGTGCCAGCAGCTTAGACGACCGGTTGAACACTGAAGCTTTCTTT. It specifies CASSLDDRLNTEAFF.

CDR3 in amino acids: CATSRDGVQGGTGELFF. CDR3 sequence (DNA): TGTGCCACCAGCAGAGATGGGGTTCAGGGAGGAACCGGGGAGCTGTTTTTT. The chain combines TRBV15 with TRBJ2-2; the D gene is possibly TRBD2 (6 bases). Trimming left V 0 bases short and J 5 bases short, with 16 bases between. This CDR3 contains 17 residues. Per germline, CDR1 LNHNV and CDR2 YYDKDF (reference sequence).

The CDR3 bases are TGTGCCAGCAGTCGGGACAGCTTAAACTATGGCTACACCTTC. Its translation is CASSRDSLNYGYTF. The genes are TRBV11-2 and TRBJ1-2; 7 bases map to TRBD1. Looked up from germline, CDR1 is SGHAT and CDR2 is FQNNGV. V was pared by 6 bases and J by 2 bases, with 6 bases of the junction left unmatched. The length of the CDR3 is 14 residues.

This clone appeared once. The DNA of the CDR3 is TGTGCCAGCTCACCATTTGACAGAGTTGGCTACACCTTC. This gives the protein CASSPFDRVGYTF. J is TRBJ1-2 and V is TRBV18; a possible D gene is TRBD1 (5 bases). Trimming left V 2 bases short and J 7 bases short, with 11 bases between. The CDR3 consists of 13 residues. CDR1 KGHSH and CDR2 LQKENI come from the germline V gene.

This sequence joins TRBV2 and TRBJ2-3; D is unresolved. CDR1 and CDR2 (germline): SNHLY, FYNNEI. This CDR3 is 11 amino acids long. The germline V and J ends were trimmed by 8 bases and 6 bases, with 9 bases remaining between them. The CDR3: CASAMRDTQYF. The CDR3 coding sequence is TGTGCCAGCGCTATGAGGGATACGCAGTATTTT.

This chain uses TRBV10-2 with TRBJ1-6; D gene unclear. Trimming pared 2 bases from V and 7 bases from J, leaving 9 bases between. CDR3 length equals 14 residues. Germline V CDR1 and CDR2: WSHSY, SAAADI. The CDR3 sequence is CASSEGSRNSPLHF. CDR3 sequence (DNA): TGCGCCAGCAGTGAGGGGTCCAGGAATTCACCCCTCCACTTT.

Only one count was recorded for this clone. CDR3: CASSLDAFSEAFF. The CDR3 coding sequence is TGTGCCAGCAGCTTAGACGCCTTCTCTGAAGCTTTCTTT. The chain joins TRBV11-2 to TRBJ1-1; D call uncertain. CDR3 length: 13 amino acids. Trimming shortened V by 0 bases and J by 6 bases, and 8 bases separated the two germline ends. Germline CDR1 is SGHAT and CDR2 is FQNNGV. Using reference TRBV11-2 and TRBJ1-1 for the parts outside the CDR3, the full variable domain is EAGVAQSPRYKIIEKRQSVAFWCNPISGHATLYWYQQILGQGPKLLIQFQNNGVVDDSQLPKDRFSAERLKGVDSTLKIQPAKLEDSAVYLCASSLDAFSEAFFGQGTRLTVV.

This clone was seen a single time. The chain recombines TRBV11-2 with TRBJ2-5; 11 bases map to TRBD2. V lost 5 bases, J lost 2 bases, and 4 bases stayed unmatched. The CDR3 spans 15 residues. Per germline, CDR1 SGHAT and CDR2 FQNNGV. CDR3 in amino acids: CASSIAGGRQETQYF. The CDR3 bases are TGTGCCAGCAGCATAGCGGGGGGGCGGCAAGAGACCCAGTACTTC.

The chain has TRBV6-5 and TRBJ1-2; 7 nucleotides align to TRBD1. CDR1 and CDR2 from the germline V gene are MNHEY and SVGAGI. CDR3 size: 14 residues. Written as DNA, the CDR3 is TGTGGACTGGACAGGCTCTCTTTTGGGTATGGCTACACCTTC. Protein product: CGLDRLSFGYGYTF.

The chain links TRBV6-1 to TRBJ1-2; D is unresolved. Per the germline V gene, CDR1 is MNHNS and CDR2 is SASEGT. CDR3 length: 13 residues. V was cut by 3 bases and J by 2 bases, with 7 bases left in between. The CDR3 DNA is TGTGCCAGCAGTGACTTCAGAAACTATGGCTACACCTTC. This gives the protein CASSDFRNYGYTF.

This sequence joins TRBV7-9 and TRBJ2-2; D remains unclear. Germline CDR1 reads SEHNR; CDR2 reads FQNEAQ (reference sequence). This CDR3 has 14 residues. V lost 1 base and J lost 2, with 5 bases in between. The CDR3 coding sequence is TGTGCCAGCAGCTTAGGTTCAAACACCGGGGAGCTGTTTTTT. Protein sequence: CASSLGSNTGELFF.